One and the same sample provided the 20 T cell receptor beta chains below, sequenced in a study of Graves' ophthalmopathy and Graves' hyperthyroidism. Amplification from RNA transcripts yielded the TCR beta CDR3 regions. Amplification began with first-round RT-PCR using HTBI primers, then second-round multiplex PCR was performed. Each CDR3 protein gets one entry after TCRdb re-called the multiplex PCR reads with MiXCR. The repertoire holds 300,000 to 350,000 distinct CDR3 sequences, roughly 17% seen once, with more than 9% in the top ten. Sequencing used peripheral blood. The receptors derive from an adult man with Graves' ophthalmopathy.

There are many counts of this clonotype. CDR3 sequence (DNA): TGTGCCAGCGATCGGGGCTACGAGCAGTACTTC. This encodes CASDRGYEQYF. This chain joins TRBV6-2 or TRBV6-3 and TRBJ2-7, with a tentative D call TRBD2 (5 bases). Germline CDR1 is MNHEY and CDR2 is SVGEGT. Trimming took 8 bases from V and 3 from J, leaving 8 bases between them. The length of the CDR3 is 11 residues.

On this clonotype: A read error may account for a junction end that differs from germline. This chain links TRBV5-1 with TRBJ2-7; D is possibly TRBD1 (6 bases). Germline V gene data show CDR1 as SGHRS and CDR2 as YFSETQ. CDR3 size: 11 residues. CDR3 in amino acids: CASSLDRVDCF. CDR3 sequence (DNA): TGCGCCAGCAGCTTGGACAGGGTCGATTGCTTC. The full variable domain, with the rest looked up from reference TRBV5-1 and TRBJ2-7, is KAGVTQTPRYLIKTRGQQVTLSCSPISGHRSVSWYQQTPGQGLQFLFEYFSETQRNKGNFPGRFSGRQFSNSRSEMNVSTLELGDSALYLCASSLDRVDCFGPGTRLTVT.

The V gene is TRBV12-3 or TRBV12-4, the J gene TRBJ1-1, with D possibly TRBD1 on 6 matching bases. V was shortened by 3 bases and J by 0 bases, with 17 bases between the two germline ends. CDR3 length: 17 residues. The CDR3 coding sequence is TGTGCCAGCAGTTTTCGGAAGGGGGGGACCATGAACACTGAAGCTTTCTTT. Protein: CASSFRKGGTMNTEAFF.

Ten or more counts support this clonotype. The J gene is TRBJ2-7, the V gene TRBV30; possible D gene TRBD2, 5 bases. CDR1 is GTSNPN, CDR2 SVGIG, per germline (reference sequence). V lost 3 bases and J lost 6, with 12 bases in between. The CDR3 is 12 amino acids. In nucleotides, the CDR3 is TGTGCCTGGAGCGAGACTATTGGCGAGCAGTACTTC. Translating it yields CAWSETIGEQYF.

This clonotype was counted ten times or more. The chain couples TRBV7-9 to TRBJ1-2, with TRBD1 matching 7 bases. The ends lost 5 bases at V and 0 bases at J; junction bases unmatched: 9. Germline CDR1 and CDR2: SEHNR and FQNEAQ (reference sequence). The CDR3 spans 16 residues. The CDR3 region is CASSHSSGTANYGYTF. The CDR3 region has the DNA TGTGCCAGCAGCCATTCAAGTGGGACAGCTAACTATGGCTACACCTTC.

This sequence joins TRBV27 and TRBJ1-1, with a tentative D call TRBD1 (5 bases). This CDR3 is built from 14 residues. V was cut by 3 bases and J by 1 base, with 9 bases left in between. The germline V gene encodes CDR1 MNHEY and CDR2 SMNVEV (reference sequence). The CDR3 sequence is CASSLGVSNTEAFF. The CDR3 coding sequence is TGTGCCAGCAGTTTGGGGGTGTCGAACACTGAAGCTTTCTTT.

The DNA for the CDR3 is TGTGCCAGCAGGAGACTGACAGGGGACCGTGATGGCTACACCTTC. Protein product: CASRRLTGDRDGYTF. J is TRBJ1-2 and V is TRBV6-1; 8 bases line up with TRBD1. The V gene's germline CDR1 is MNHNS and CDR2 SASEGT. Unmatched junction bases numbered 12, after V lost 6 bases and J lost 6 bases. The CDR3 has 15 residues.

Many counts were recorded for this clonotype. The chain employs TRBV12-5 and TRBJ1-2, with D perhaps TRBD1 (5 bases). This CDR3 has 12 residues. Germline loops: CDR1 LGHNT, CDR2 FRNRAP. V lost 6 bases and J 5 bases, leaving 10 bases between the germline ends. Here the CDR3 DNA reads TGTGCTAGTGGGGGGGTTGGGTATGGCTACACCTTC. Translating it yields CASGGVGYGYTF.

Many counts were recorded for this clonotype. The chain links TRBV30 to TRBJ1-1; 7 bases align to TRBD1. Trimming at V came to 3 bases and at J to 0 bases, leaving 13 bases not matched to a gene. The germline V gene encodes CDR1 GTSNPN and CDR2 SVGIG (reference sequence). The CDR3 has 17 residues. CDR3: CAWRQSRDSLMNTEAFF. CDR3 DNA sequence: TGTGCCTGGAGACAAAGCCGGGACAGCCTCATGAACACTGAAGCTTTCTTT.

Ten or more counts support this clonotype. The gene calls are TRBV12-3 or TRBV12-4 and TRBJ2-7, with D uncertain. The CDR3 sequence is 14 residues long. V was clipped by 9 bases and J by 5 bases, with 20 bases between them. In nucleotides, the CDR3 is TGTGCCAGTAGGCCCTGGGTGAGGTCCCACGAGCAGTACTTC. It yields the protein CASRPWVRSHEQYF.

At least ten counts were recorded for this clonotype. The rearrangement joins TRBV6-1 to TRBJ2-7, with D perhaps matching TRBD2 (6 bases). The CDR3 has 15 amino acids. Germline CDR1 is MNHNS and CDR2 is SASEGT. Trimming shortened V by 5 bases and J by 5 bases, and 19 bases separated the two germline ends. The CDR3: CASSLTGTGVHEQYF. CDR3 nucleotides: TGTGCCAGCAGTCTAACCGGGACGGGGGTCCACGAGCAGTACTTC.

This chain joins TRBV12-5 and TRBJ1-5; D unclear. The germline V gene encodes CDR1 LGHNT and CDR2 FRNRAP. V dropped 6 bases and J dropped 0 bases, with 6 bases sitting between them. The CDR3 runs to 13 residues. CDR3: CASGSGSNQPQHF. In DNA, the CDR3 is TGTGCTAGTGGCAGCGGTAGCAATCAGCCCCAGCATTTT.

This clonotype came up many times. This may come from a read error, since a much larger clone is one base off. The CDR3: CASSFGQTIGYTF. Written as DNA, the CDR3 is TGTGCCAGCAGTTTCGGGCAGACGATCGGCTACACCTTC. V gene TRBV12-3 or TRBV12-4 combines with J gene TRBJ1-2; D is uncertain. The CDR3 length is 13 residues. Trimming left V 3 bases short and J 8 bases short, with 13 bases between.

The table lists this clonotype with many counts. V gene TRBV6-2 or TRBV6-3 combines with J gene TRBJ1-3; D call uncertain. CDR3 length: 15 amino acids. Germline V gene data show CDR1 as MNHEY and CDR2 as SVGEGT. Trimming shortened V by 8 bases and J by 4 bases, and 18 bases separated the two germline ends. The CDR3 nucleotides are TGTGCCAGCTCCGGTCCTGGGTCCTTCGGAAACACCATATATTTT. Translated, it gives CASSGPGSFGNTIYF.

This clonotype was found many times. The chain uses TRBV6-6 and TRBJ1-6; 9 bases line up with TRBD1. The CDR3 is made up of 17 amino acids. Losses at the gene ends were 2 bases for V and 9 bases for J; bases not matched to a gene: 11. Germline V gene lookup returns CDR1 MNHNY and CDR2 SVGAGI (reference sequence). The CDR3 sequence is CASSYGGQGGSFSPLHF. For the CDR3, the DNA is TGTGCCAGCAGTTACGGGGGACAGGGTGGGTCCTTTTCACCCCTCCACTTT.

This clonotype was detected many times. The V gene is TRBV15, the J gene TRBJ1-1; D gene unclear. This CDR3 region has 12 residues. Deletions cut 6 bases from V and 7 bases from J, with 12 bases between. Germline V gene lookup returns CDR1 LNHNV and CDR2 YYDKDF (reference sequence). The CDR3, as DNA: TGTGCCACCAGTAGAAGGTCAAATGAAGCTTTCTTT. The encoded protein is CATSRRSNEAFF. The whole variable domain, filled in from reference TRBV15 and TRBJ1-1, reads DAMVIQNPRYQVTQFGKPVTLSCSQTLNHNVMYWYQQKSSQAPKLLFHYYDKDFNNEADTPDNFQSRRPNTSFCFLDIRSPGLGDTAMYLCATSRRSNEAFFGQGTRLTVV.

The sample holds many counts of this clonotype. The J gene is TRBJ1-1, the V gene TRBV7-2, with D uncertain. Germline V lookup: CDR1 SGHTA, CDR2 FQGNSA. V was shortened by 3 bases and J by 0 bases, with 11 bases between the two germline ends. CDR3 length equals 15 residues. The CDR3: CASSFGGSLNTEAFF. CDR3 nucleotide sequence: TGTGCCAGCAGCTTTGGCGGGTCCTTGAACACTGAAGCTTTCTTT. Using reference TRBV7-2 and TRBJ1-1 for the parts outside the CDR3, the full variable domain is GAGVSQSPSNKVTEKGKDVELRCDPISGHTALYWYRQSLGQGLEFLIYFQGNSAPDKSGLPSDRFSAERTGGSVSTLTIQRTQQEDSAVYLCASSFGGSLNTEAFFGQGTRLTVV.

Ten or more counts support this clonotype. J is TRBJ1-1 and V is TRBV18, with D possibly being TRBD1 (5 bases). The V gene lost 2 bases and the J gene lost 2 bases, with 9 bases spanning the gap. Germline V CDR1 and CDR2: KGHSH, LQKENI. This CDR3 contains 14 residues. CDR3 nucleotide sequence: TGTGCCAGCTCACCAGACAGAAAAAACACTGAAGCTTTCTTT. This sequence encodes CASSPDRKNTEAFF.

The chain carries TRBV27 and TRBJ1-6; TRBD1 is a possible D gene (5 bases). Trimming shortened V by 5 bases and J by 3 bases, and 8 bases separated the two germline ends. The germline V gene encodes CDR1 MNHEY and CDR2 SMNVEV (reference sequence). This CDR3 spans 14 amino acids. CDR3 amino acids: CASSPTVYNSPLHF. CDR3 sequence (DNA): TGTGCCAGCAGTCCGACAGTCTATAATTCACCCCTCCACTTT.

This clonotype has a count of ten or more. V usage is TRBV6-2 or TRBV6-3 and J usage is TRBJ1-6, with 11 bases that match TRBD1. Germline V lookup: CDR1 MNHEY, CDR2 SVGEGT. Losses at the gene ends were 2 bases for V and 10 bases for J; bases not matched to a gene: 4. This CDR3 is 15 amino acids long. The CDR3 region is CASSYVGQGDSPLHF. CDR3 nucleotide sequence: TGTGCCAGCAGTTACGTGGGACAGGGGGACTCACCCCTCCACTTT.